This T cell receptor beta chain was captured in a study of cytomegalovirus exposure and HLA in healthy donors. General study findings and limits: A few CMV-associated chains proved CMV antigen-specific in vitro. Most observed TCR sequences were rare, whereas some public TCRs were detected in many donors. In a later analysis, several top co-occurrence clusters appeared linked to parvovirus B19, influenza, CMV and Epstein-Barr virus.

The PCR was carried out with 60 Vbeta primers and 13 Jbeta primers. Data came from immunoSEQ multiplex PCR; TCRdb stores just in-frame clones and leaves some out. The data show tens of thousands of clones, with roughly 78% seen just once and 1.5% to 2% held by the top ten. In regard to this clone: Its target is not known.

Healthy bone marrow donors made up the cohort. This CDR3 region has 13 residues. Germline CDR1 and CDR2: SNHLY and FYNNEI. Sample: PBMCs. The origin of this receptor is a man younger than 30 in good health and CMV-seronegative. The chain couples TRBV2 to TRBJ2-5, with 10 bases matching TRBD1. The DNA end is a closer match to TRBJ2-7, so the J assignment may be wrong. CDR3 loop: CASSEWTGGEQYF. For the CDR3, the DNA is TGTGCCAGCAGTGAATGGACAGGGGGCGAGCAGTACTTC.